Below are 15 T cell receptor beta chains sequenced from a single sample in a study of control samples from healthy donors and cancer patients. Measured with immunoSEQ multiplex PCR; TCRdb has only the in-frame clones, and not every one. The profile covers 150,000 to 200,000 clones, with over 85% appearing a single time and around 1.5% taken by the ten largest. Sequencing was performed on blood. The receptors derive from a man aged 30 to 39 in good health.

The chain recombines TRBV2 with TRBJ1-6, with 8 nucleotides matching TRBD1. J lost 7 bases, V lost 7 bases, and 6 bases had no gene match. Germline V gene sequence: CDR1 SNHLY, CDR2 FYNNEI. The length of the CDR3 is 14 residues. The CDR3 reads CASTWTGWNSPLHF. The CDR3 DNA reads TGTGCCAGCACCTGGACAGGGTGGAATTCACCCCTCCACTTT.

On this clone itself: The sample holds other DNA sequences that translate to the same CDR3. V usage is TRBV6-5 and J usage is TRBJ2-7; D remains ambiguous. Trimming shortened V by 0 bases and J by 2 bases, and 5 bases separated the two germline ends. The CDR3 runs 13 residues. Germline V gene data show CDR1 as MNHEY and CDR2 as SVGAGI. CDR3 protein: CASSYSRTYEQYF. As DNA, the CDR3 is TGTGCCAGCAGTTACTCAAGGACCTACGAGCAGTACTTC.

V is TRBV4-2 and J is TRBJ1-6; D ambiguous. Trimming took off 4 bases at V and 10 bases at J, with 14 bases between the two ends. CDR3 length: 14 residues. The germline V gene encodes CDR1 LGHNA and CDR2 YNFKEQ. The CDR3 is CASSPGREPSPLHF. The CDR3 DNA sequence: TGTGCCAGCAGCCCCGGACGGGAACCCTCACCCCTCCACTTT.

CDR3 bases: TGTGCCAGTAGTCCTAGACAGGGCAATCAGCCCCAGCATTTT. Protein sequence: CASSPRQGNQPQHF. This chain joins TRBV19 and TRBJ1-5, with a weak D call TRBD1 (6 bases). V was shortened by 5 bases and J by 2 bases, with 10 bases between the two germline ends. Germline V lookup: CDR1 LNHDA, CDR2 SQIVND (reference sequence). This CDR3 is 14 amino acids long.

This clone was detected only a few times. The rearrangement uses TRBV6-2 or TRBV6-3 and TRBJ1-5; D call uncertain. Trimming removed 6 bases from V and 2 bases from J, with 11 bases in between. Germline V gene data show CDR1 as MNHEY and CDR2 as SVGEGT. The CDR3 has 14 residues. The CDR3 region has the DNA TGTGCCAGCAGCCCCCCCAGACGCAATCAGCCCCAGCATTTT. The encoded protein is CASSPPRRNQPQHF.

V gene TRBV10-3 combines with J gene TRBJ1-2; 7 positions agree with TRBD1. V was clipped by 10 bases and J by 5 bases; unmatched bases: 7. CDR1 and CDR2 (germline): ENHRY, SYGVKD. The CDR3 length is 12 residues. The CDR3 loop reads CATRDRRYGYTF. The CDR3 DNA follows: TGTGCCACCCGGGACAGAAGATATGGCTACACCTTC.

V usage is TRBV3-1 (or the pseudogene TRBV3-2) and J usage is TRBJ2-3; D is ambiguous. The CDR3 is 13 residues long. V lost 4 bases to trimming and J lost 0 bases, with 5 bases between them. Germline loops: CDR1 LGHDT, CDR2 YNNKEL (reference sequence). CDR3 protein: CASSRASTDTQYF. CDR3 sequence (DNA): TGTGCCAGCAGCCGCGCAAGCACAGATACGCAGTATTTT.

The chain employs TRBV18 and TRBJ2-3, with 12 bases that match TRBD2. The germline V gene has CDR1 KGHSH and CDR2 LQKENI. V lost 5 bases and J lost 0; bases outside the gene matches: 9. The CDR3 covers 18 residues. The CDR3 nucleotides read TGTGCCAGCTCATTATTCACCGGGACTAGCGGGAGCACAGATACGCAGTATTTT. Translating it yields CASSLFTGTSGSTDTQYF.

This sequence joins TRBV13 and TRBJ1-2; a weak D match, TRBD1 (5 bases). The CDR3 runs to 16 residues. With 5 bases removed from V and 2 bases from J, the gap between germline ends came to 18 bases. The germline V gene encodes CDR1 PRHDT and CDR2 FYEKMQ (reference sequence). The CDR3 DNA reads TGTGCCAGCAGCCCGGCGATGAAGGGGAGGAACTATGGCTACACCTTC. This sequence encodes CASSPAMKGRNYGYTF. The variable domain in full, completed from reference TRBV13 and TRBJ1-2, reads AAGVIQSPRHLIKEKRETATLKCYPIPRHDTVYWYQQGPGQDPQFLISFYEKMQSDKGSIPDRFSAQQFSDYHSELNMSSLELGDSALYFCASSPAMKGRNYGYTFGSGTRLTVV.

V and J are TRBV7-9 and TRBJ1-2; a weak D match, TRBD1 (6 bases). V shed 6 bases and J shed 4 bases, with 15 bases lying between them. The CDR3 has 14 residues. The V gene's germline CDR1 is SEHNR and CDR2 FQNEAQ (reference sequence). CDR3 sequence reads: CASRRTGQPYGYTF. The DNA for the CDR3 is TGTGCCAGCAGACGGACGGGACAACCCTATGGCTACACCTTC.

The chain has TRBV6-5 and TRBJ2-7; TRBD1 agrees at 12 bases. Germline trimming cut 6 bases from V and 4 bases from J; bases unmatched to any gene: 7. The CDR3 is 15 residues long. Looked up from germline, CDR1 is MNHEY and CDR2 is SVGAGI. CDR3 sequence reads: CASSHWGQGAYEQYF. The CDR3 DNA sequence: TGTGCCAGCAGCCACTGGGGACAGGGGGCATACGAGCAGTACTTC.

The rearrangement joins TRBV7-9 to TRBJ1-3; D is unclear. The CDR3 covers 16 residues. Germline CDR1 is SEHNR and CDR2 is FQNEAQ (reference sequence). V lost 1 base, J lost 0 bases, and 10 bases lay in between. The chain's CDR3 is CASSLVVGISGNTIYF. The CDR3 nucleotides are TGTGCCAGCAGCTTAGTTGTCGGGATCTCTGGAAACACCATATATTTT. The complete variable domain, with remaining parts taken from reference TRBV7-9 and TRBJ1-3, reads DTGVSQNPRHKITKRGQNVTFRCDPISEHNRLYWYRQTLGQGPEFLTYFQNEAQLEKSRLLSDRFSAERPKGSFSTLEIQRTEQGDSAMYLCASSLVVGISGNTIYFGEGSWLTVV.

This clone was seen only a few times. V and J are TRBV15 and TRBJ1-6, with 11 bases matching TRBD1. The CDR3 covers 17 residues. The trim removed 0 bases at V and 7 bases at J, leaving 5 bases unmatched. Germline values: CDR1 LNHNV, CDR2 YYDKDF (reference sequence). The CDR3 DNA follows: TGTGCCACCAGCAGAGAGCCAGGGACAGGGGGAAATTCACCCCTCCACTTT. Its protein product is CATSREPGTGGNSPLHF.

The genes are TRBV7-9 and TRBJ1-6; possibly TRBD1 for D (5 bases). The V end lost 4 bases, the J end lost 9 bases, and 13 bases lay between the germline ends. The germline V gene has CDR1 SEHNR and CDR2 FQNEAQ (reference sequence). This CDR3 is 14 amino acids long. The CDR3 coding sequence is TGTGCCAGCAGCTCTCAGGGCACGGCTTCACCCCTCCACTTT. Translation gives CASSSQGTASPLHF.

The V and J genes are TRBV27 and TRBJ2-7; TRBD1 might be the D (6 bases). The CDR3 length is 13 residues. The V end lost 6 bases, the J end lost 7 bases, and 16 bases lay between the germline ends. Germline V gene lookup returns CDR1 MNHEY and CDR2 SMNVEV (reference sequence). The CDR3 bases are TGTGCCAGCAGGGACAGCATAGTTGGGGAGCAGTACTTC. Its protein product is CASRDSIVGEQYF.